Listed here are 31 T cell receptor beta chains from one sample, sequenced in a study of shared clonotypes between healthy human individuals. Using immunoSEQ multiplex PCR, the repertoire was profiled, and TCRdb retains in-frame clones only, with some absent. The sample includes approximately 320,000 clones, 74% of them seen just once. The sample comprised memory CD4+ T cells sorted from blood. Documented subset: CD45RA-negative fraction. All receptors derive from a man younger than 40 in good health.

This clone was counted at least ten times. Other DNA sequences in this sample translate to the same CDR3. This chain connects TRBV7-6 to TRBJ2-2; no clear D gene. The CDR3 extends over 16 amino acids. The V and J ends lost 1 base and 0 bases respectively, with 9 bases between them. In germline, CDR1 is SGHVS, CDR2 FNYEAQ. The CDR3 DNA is TGTGCCAGCAGCTTAGGTCTGGGGTCGAACACCGGGGAGCTGTTTTTT. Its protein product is CASSLGLGSNTGELFF.

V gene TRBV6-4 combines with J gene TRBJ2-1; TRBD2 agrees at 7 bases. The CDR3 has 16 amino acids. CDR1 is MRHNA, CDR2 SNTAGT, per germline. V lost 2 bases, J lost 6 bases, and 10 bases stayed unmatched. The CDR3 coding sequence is TGTGCCAGCAGTGACAGGGATTTCCGGACTAGCAATGAGCAGTTCTTC. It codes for CASSDRDFRTSNEQFF.

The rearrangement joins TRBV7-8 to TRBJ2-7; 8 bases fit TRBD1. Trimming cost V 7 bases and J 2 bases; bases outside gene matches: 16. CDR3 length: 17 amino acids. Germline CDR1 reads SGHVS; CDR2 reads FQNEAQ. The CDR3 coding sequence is TGTGCCAGCACCTTCAACATAGGGCAGGGGGCTCCCTACGAGCAGTACTTC. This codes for CASTFNIGQGAPYEQYF.

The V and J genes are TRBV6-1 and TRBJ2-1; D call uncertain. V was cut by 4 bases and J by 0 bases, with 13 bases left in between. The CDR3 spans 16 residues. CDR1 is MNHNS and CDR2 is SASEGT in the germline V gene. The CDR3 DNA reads TGTGCCAGCAGTGCGACGGTCGCCAGCTCCTACAATGAGCAGTTCTTC. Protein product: CASSATVASSYNEQFF.

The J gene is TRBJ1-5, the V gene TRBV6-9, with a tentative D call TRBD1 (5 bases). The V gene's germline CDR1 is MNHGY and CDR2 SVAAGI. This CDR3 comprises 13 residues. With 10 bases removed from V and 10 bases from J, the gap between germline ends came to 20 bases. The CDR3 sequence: CATTRTPGGPQHF. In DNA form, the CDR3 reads TGTGCCACCACAAGGACCCCCGGGGGACCCCAGCATTTT.

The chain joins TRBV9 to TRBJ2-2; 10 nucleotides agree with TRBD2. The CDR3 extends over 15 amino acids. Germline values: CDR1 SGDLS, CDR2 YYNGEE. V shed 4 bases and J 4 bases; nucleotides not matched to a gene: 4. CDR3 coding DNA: TGTGCCAGCAGCTTGACTAGCGGGCCCACCGGGGAGCTGTTTTTT. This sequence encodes CASSLTSGPTGELFF.

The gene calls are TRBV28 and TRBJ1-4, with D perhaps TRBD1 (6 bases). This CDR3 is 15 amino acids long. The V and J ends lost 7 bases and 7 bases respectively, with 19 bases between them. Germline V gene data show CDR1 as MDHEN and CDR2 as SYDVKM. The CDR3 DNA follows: TGTGCCAGCACCAAAGGGGGGCGGTGGTCTGAAAAACTGTTTTTT. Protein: CASTKGGRWSEKLFF.

CDR3 bases: TGTGCCAGCAGCCCTTTCGTTAGTCAGCAGTACTTC. Its protein product is CASSPFVSQQYF. The V and J genes are TRBV7-9 and TRBJ2-7, with D uncertain. Trimming took 5 bases from V and 8 from J, leaving 13 bases between them. The CDR3 consists of 12 residues. CDR1 is SEHNR, CDR2 FQNEAQ, per germline (reference sequence).

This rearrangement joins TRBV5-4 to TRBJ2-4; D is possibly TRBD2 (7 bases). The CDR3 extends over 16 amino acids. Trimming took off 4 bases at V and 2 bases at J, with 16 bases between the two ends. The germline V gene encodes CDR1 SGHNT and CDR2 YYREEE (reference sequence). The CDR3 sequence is CASSRGGAITKNIQYF. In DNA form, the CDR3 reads TGTGCCAGCAGCCGTGGGGGGGCGATTACCAAAAACATTCAGTACTTC.

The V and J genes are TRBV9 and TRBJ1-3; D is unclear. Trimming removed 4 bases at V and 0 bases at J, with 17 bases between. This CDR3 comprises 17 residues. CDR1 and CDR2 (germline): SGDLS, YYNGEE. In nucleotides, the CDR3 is TGTGCCAGCAGCTCTCCATGGGGTAAGGGCTCTGGAAACACCATATATTTT. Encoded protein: CASSSPWGKGSGNTIYF.

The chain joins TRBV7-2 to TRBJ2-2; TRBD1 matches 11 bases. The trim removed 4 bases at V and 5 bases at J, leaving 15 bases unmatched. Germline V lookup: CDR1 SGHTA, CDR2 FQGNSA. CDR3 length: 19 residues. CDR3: CASSSRTGGRRWTTGELFF. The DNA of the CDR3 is TGTGCCAGCAGCTCGAGGACAGGGGGCCGGAGATGGACGACCGGGGAGCTGTTTTTT. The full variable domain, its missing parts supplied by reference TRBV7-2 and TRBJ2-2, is GAGVSQSPSNKVTEKGKDVELRCDPISGHTALYWYRQSLGQGLEFLIYFQGNSAPDKSGLPSDRFSAERTGGSVSTLTIQRTQQEDSAVYLCASSSRTGGRRWTTGELFFGEGSRLTVL.

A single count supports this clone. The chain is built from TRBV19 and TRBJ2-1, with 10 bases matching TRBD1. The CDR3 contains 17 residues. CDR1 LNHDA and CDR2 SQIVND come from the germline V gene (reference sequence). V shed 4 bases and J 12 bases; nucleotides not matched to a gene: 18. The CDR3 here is CASSTPRGTGAVVRQFF. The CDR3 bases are TGTGCCAGTAGTACCCCCAGGGGGACAGGGGCAGTTGTACGGCAGTTCTTC.

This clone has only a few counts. The CDR3, as DNA: TGTGCCATCGGACTAGCGGGAGACAATGAGCAGTTCTTC. Its translation is CAIGLAGDNEQFF. The chain combines TRBV10-3 with TRBJ2-1, with 13 bases identical to TRBD2. The CDR3 loop spans 13 amino acids. V lost 8 bases to trimming and J lost 5 bases; unmatched junction nucleotides: 0. Germline V CDR1 and CDR2: ENHRY, SYGVKD.

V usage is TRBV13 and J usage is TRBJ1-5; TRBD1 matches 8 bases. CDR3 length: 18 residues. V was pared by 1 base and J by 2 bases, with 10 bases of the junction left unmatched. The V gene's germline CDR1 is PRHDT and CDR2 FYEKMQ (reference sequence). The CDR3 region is CASSLDGRTGNGNQPQHF. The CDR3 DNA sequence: TGTGCCAGCAGCTTAGATGGCAGGACAGGGAACGGCAATCAGCCCCAGCATTTT.

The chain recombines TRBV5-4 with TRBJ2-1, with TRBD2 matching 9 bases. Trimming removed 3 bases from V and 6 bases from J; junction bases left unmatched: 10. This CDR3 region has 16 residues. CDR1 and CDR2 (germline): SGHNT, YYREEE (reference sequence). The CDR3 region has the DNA TGTGCCAGCAGCTCCCCGCTAGCGGGACGGGGCAATGAGCAGTTCTTC. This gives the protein CASSSPLAGRGNEQFF.

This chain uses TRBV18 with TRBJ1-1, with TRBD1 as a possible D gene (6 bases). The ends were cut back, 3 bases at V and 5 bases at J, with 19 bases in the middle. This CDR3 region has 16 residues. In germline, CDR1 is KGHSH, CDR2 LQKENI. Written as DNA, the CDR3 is TGTGCCAGCTCACCGGTCCGCGCAGGGGTAGGGACTGAAGCTTTCTTT. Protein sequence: CASSPVRAGVGTEAFF. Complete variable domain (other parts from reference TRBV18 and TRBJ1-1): NAGVMQNPRHLVRRRGQEARLRCSPMKGHSHVYWYRQLPEEGLKFMVYLQKENIIDESGMPKERFSAEFPKEGPSILRIQQVVRGDSAAYFCASSPVRAGVGTEAFFGQGTRLTVV.

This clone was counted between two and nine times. CDR3 sequence (DNA): TGTGCCAGCAGTTTAAATCCGGGGCCCTATGGCTACACCTTC. Protein: CASSLNPGPYGYTF. The J gene is TRBJ1-2, the V gene TRBV28, with a possible D match to TRBD1 (5 bases). The CDR3 is 14 amino acids. Germline CDR1 and CDR2: MDHEN and SYDVKM. V lost 2 bases, J lost 4 bases, and 11 bases lay in between.

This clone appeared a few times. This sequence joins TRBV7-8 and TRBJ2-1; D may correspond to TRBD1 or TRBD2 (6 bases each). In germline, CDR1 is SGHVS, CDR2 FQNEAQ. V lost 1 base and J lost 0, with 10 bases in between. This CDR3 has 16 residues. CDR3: CASSLGRGSSYNEQFF. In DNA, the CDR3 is TGTGCCAGCAGCTTAGGGAGGGGGAGCTCCTACAATGAGCAGTTCTTC.

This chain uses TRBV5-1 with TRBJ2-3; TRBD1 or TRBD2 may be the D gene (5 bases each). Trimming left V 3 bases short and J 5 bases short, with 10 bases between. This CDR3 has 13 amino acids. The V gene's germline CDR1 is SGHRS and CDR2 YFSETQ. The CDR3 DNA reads TGCGCCAGCAGCTACGGTGGGGGAGATACGCAGTATTTT. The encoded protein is CASSYGGGDTQYF.

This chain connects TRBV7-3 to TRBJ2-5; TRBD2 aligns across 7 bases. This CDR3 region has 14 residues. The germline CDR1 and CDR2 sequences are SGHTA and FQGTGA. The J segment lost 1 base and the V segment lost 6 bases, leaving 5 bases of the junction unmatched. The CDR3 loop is CASSPGRAQETQYF. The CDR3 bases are TGTGCCAGCAGTCCAGGGAGGGCCCAAGAGACCCAGTACTTC.

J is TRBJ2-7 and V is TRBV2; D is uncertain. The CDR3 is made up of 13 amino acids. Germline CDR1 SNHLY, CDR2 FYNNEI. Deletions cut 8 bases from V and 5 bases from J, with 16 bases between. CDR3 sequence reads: CASEKERSNEQYF. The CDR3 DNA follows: TGTGCCAGCGAGAAAGAGAGGTCCAACGAGCAGTACTTC.

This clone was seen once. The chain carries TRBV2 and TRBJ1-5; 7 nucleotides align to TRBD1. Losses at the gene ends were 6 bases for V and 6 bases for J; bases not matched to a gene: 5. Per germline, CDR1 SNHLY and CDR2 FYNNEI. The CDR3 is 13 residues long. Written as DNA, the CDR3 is TGTGCCAGCAGAGGGACAGTCGGTCAGCCCCAGCATTTT. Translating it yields CASRGTVGQPQHF. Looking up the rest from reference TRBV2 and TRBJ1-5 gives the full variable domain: EPEVTQTPSHQVTQMGQEVILRCVPISNHLYFYWYRQILGQKVEFLVSFYNNEISEKSEIFDDQFSVERPDGSNFTLKIRSTKLEDSAMYFCASRGTVGQPQHFGDGTRLSIL.

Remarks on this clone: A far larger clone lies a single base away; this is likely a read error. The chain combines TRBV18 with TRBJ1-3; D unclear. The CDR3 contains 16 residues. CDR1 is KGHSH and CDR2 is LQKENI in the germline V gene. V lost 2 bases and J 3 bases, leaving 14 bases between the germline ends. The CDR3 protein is CASSPSQEAGGNTIYF. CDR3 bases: TGTGCCAGCTCACCAAGCCAGGAGGCAGGTGGAAACACCATATATTTT.

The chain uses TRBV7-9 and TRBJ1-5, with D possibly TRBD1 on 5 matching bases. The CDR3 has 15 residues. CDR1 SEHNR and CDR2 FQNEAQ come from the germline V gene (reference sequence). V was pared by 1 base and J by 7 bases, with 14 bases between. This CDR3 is CASSLGRGWEQPQHF. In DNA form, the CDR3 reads TGTGCCAGCAGCTTAGGCCGGGGCTGGGAACAGCCCCAGCATTTT.

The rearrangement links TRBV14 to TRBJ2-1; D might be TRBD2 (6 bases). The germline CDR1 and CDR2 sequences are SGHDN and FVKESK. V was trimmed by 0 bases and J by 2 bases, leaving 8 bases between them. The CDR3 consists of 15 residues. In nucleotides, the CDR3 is TGTGCCAGCAGCCAAGATGTAGCGGCCTACAATGAGCAGTTCTTC. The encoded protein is CASSQDVAAYNEQFF.

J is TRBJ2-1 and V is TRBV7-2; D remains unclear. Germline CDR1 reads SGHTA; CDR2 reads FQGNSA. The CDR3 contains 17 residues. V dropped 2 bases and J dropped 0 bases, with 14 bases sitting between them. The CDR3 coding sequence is TGTGCCAGCAGCTTAAAGTCAGTCGCGGTCTCCTACAATGAGCAGTTCTTC. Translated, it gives CASSLKSVAVSYNEQFF.

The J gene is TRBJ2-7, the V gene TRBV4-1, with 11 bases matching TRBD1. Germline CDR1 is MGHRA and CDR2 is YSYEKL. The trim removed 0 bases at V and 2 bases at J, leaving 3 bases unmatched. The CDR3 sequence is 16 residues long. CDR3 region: CASSQDVGQGAYEQYF. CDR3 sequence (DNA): TGCGCCAGCAGCCAAGATGTGGGACAGGGGGCCTACGAGCAGTACTTC.

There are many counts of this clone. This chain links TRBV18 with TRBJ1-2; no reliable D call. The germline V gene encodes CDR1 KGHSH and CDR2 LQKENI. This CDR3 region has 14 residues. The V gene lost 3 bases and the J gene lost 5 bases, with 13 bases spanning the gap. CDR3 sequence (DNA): TGTGCCAGCTCACCCTCGACCGCTTGGTATGGCTACACCTTC. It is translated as CASSPSTAWYGYTF.

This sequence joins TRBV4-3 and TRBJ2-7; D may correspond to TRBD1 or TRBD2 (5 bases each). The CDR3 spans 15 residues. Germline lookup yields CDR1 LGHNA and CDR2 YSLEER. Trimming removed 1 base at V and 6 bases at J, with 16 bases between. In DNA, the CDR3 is TGCGCCAGCAGCCAAGTGATGGGGGTGGGATTCGAGCAGTACTTC. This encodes CASSQVMGVGFEQYF.

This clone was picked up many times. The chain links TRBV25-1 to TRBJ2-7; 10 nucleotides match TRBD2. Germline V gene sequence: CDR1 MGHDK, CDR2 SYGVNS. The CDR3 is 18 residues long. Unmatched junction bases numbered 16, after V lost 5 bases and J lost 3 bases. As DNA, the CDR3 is TGTGCCAGCAGTCGCTCTACCCTAACACTAGCGGGGCGCTACGAGCAGTACTTC. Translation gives CASSRSTLTLAGRYEQYF.

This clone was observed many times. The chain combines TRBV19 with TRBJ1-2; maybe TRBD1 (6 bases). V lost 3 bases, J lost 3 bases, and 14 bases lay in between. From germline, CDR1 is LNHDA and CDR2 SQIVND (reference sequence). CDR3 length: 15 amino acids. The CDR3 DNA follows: TGTGCCAGTAGTATCTCTGGGGGCATGGACTATGGCTACACCTTC. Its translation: CASSISGGMDYGYTF.